The clone carrying this T cell receptor (beta chain) was seen only once. An end of the junction does not agree with germline; a read error may underlie this. This entry belongs to a study of blood T cell repertoires in COVID-19. Study details: The United States, Italy and Spain were the sources of the acute and convalescent COVID-19 samples. In each case, the material was cDNA or gDNA derived from T cells, B-cell-depleted T cells, or PBMCs.

Study processing details: Quantification of nucleated cells was approximated via reference gene primer amplification. Libraries were prepared by immunoSEQ multiplex PCR; TCRdb keeps only in-frame clonotypes and omits some of them. The V and J calls and clone size come from that table; D and trimming were worked out from the DNA. The data hold 95,000 to 150,000 clones, with around 74% observed a single time. Germline assignment: CDR1 SQVTM and CDR2 ANQGSEA. This CDR3 is 14 amino acids long. The chain carries TRBV29-1 and TRBJ2-4, with D tentatively TRBD1 (6 bases). Sequencing was done on a sample of peripheral blood. The clonotype was recovered from a man aged 55 to 69 with acute or convalescent COVID-19. CDR3 loop: CGVTGVSAKNIQYF. DNA of the CDR3: TGCGGCGTGACAGGAGTCTCAGCCAAAAACATTCAGTACTTC.